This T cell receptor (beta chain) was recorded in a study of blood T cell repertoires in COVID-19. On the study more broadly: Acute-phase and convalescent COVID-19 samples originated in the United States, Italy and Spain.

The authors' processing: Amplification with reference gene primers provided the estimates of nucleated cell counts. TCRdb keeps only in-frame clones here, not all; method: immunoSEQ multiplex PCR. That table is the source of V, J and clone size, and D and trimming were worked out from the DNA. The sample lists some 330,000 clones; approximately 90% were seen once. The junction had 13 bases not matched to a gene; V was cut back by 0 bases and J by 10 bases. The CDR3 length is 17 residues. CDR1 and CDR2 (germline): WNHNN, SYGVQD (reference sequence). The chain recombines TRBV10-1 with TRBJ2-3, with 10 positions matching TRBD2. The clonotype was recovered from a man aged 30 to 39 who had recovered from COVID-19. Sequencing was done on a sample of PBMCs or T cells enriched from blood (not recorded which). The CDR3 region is CASSESSPASGGYAQYF. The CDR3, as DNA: TGCGCCAGCAGTGAGTCGAGTCCGGCTAGCGGGGGCTACGCGCAGTATTTT.